These 23 T cell receptor beta chains came from one sample sequenced in a study of T cell changes during pregnancy in multiple sclerosis (dated by TCRdb to the late 2010s). Preparation of the library involved the immunoSEQ multiplex PCR assay. The table comes from immuneACCESS by way of TCRdb, which keeps in-frame sequences with V and J called. Part of the clones is missing from these tables; in studies checked, under half for an unresolved V gene and the rest for unknown reasons. Counted in this sample were under 30,000 clones; about 93% of them appeared once. The ten largest clones take up approximately 0.39% of the sample. The material was CD4+ T cells from peripheral blood mononuclear cells, obtained after pregnancy. Every receptor here comes from a female donor with multiple sclerosis, enrolled in a pregnancy study.

The chain combines TRBV7-8 with TRBJ2-5, with 13 bases matching TRBD2. The germline V gene encodes CDR1 SGHVS and CDR2 FQNEAQ. V trimming: 2 bases; J trimming: 2 bases; junction bases outside the gene matches: 20. This CDR3 has 22 residues. The DNA for the CDR3 is TGTGCCAGCAGCTTACCGGGACAGGGGAGACTAGCGGGGGGTCAGCTACAAGAGACCCAGTACTTC. Translated: CASSLPGQGRLAGGQLQETQYF.

This chain uses TRBV25-1 with TRBJ2-2, with 8 bases aligning to TRBD1. Germline CDR1 MGHDK, CDR2 SYGVNS. CDR3 size: 14 residues. V shed 4 bases and J 6 bases; nucleotides not matched to a gene: 4. The CDR3 DNA sequence: TGTGCCAGCAGTGGGACAGGGCACGCCGGGGAGCTGTTTTTT. Translated, it gives CASSGTGHAGELFF.

The V call is TRBV6-1, the J call TRBJ2-5, with TRBD1 as a possible D gene (6 bases). The CDR3 is made up of 16 amino acids. Germline V gene lookup returns CDR1 MNHNS and CDR2 SASEGT. Deletions cut 1 base from V and 2 bases from J, with 14 bases between. CDR3 amino acids: CASSEGILTGQETQYF. DNA of the CDR3: TGTGCCAGCAGTGAAGGCATCTTGACAGGACAAGAGACCCAGTACTTC.

V gene TRBV5-4 combines with J gene TRBJ2-7, with D maybe TRBD1 (5 bases). The germline V gene has CDR1 SGHNT and CDR2 YYREEE (reference sequence). V was shortened by 1 base and J by 2 bases, with 7 bases between the two germline ends. The CDR3 totals 13 residues. The CDR3 is CASSLQGPYEQYF. The CDR3 DNA follows: TGTGCCAGCAGCTTGCAGGGCCCCTACGAGCAGTACTTC.

This chain joins TRBV18 and TRBJ2-5; perhaps TRBD1 as D (6 bases). This CDR3 is built from 16 residues. CDR1 is KGHSH and CDR2 is LQKENI in the germline V gene. The germline V and J ends were trimmed by 1 base and 1 base, with 13 bases remaining between them. This CDR3 is CASSPRAGAPQETQYF. CDR3 bases: TGTGCCAGCTCACCACGGGCAGGGGCCCCCCAAGAGACCCAGTACTTC. The full variable domain, in which reference TRBV18 and TRBJ2-5 provide the parts outside the CDR3, is NAGVMQNPRHLVRRRGQEARLRCSPMKGHSHVYWYRQLPEEGLKFMVYLQKENIIDESGMPKERFSAEFPKEGPSILRIQQVVRGDSAAYFCASSPRAGAPQETQYFGPGTRLLVL.

The V call is TRBV5-4, the J call TRBJ2-5, with D unclear. The V and J ends lost 2 bases and 4 bases respectively, with 9 bases between them. The CDR3 has 13 residues. Germline values: CDR1 SGHNT, CDR2 YYREEE (reference sequence). The CDR3 region has the DNA TGTGCCAGCAGCTTCGGTACCCGAGAGACCCAGTACTTC. It yields the protein CASSFGTRETQYF. Variable domain in full (rest from reference TRBV5-4 and TRBJ2-5): ETGVTQSPTHLIKTRGQQVTLRCSSQSGHNTVSWYQQALGQGPQFIFQYYREEENGRGNFPPRFSGLQFPNYSSELNVNALELDDSALYLCASSFGTRETQYFGPGTRLLVL.

The chain joins TRBV20-1 to TRBJ2-7; a weak D match, TRBD1 (5 bases). Germline CDR1 DFQATT, CDR2 SNEGSKA (reference sequence). This CDR3 is built from 11 residues. V lost 3 bases to trimming and J lost 4 bases, with 7 bases between them. The DNA of the CDR3 is TGCAGTGCTAGGACAGAATACGAGCAGTACTTC. This codes for CSARTEYEQYF.

The rearrangement links TRBV7-9 to TRBJ1-1; no clear D. The CDR3 runs 13 residues. Germline V gives CDR1 SEHNR, CDR2 FQNEAQ (reference sequence). Trimming took off 5 bases at V and 3 bases at J, with 10 bases between the two ends. CDR3 residues: CASSEVVDTEAFF. The CDR3 DNA sequence: TGTGCCAGCAGCGAAGTAGTGGACACTGAAGCTTTCTTT.

This chain uses TRBV30 with TRBJ1-2; D remains ambiguous. CDR1 and CDR2 (germline): GTSNPN, SVGIG (reference sequence). V was pared by 4 bases and J by 8 bases, with 17 bases between. The CDR3 runs to 13 residues. The CDR3 loop reads CAWTLARTGGYTF. CDR3 nucleotide sequence: TGTGCCTGGACGCTCGCTAGAACGGGGGGCTACACCTTC.

The chain employs TRBV6-1 and TRBJ2-7; TRBD1 matches 8 bases. The V gene end was trimmed by 2 bases and the J gene end by 4 bases; junction bases not matched to a gene: 7. The germline gives CDR1 MNHNS, CDR2 SASEGT. The CDR3 loop spans 15 amino acids. This CDR3 reads CASSESTGVEYEQYF. The CDR3, as DNA: TGTGCCAGCAGTGAATCGACAGGGGTCGAATACGAGCAGTACTTC.

The rearrangement uses TRBV12-5 and TRBJ2-3; TRBD2 might be the D (6 bases). Germline loops: CDR1 LGHNT, CDR2 FRNRAP. The CDR3 is 15 residues long. V dropped 5 bases and J dropped 0 bases, with 12 bases sitting between them. As DNA, the CDR3 is TGTGCTAGTGGTCGGGAGTCCTCGAGCACAGATACGCAGTATTTT. It translates to CASGRESSSTDTQYF.

The chain carries TRBV2 and TRBJ1-1, with D possibly TRBD1 on 6 matching bases. The CDR3 covers 14 residues. The V gene lost 5 bases and the J gene lost 10 bases, with 20 bases spanning the gap. The germline V gene has CDR1 SNHLY and CDR2 FYNNEI. CDR3 loop: CASSLQEQGTGAFF. CDR3 coding DNA: TGTGCCAGCAGTCTACAAGAGCAGGGGACCGGAGCTTTCTTT. Filled out from reference TRBV2 and TRBJ1-1, the complete variable domain reads EPEVTQTPSHQVTQMGQEVILRCVPISNHLYFYWYRQILGQKVEFLVSFYNNEISEKSEIFDDQFSVERPDGSNFTLKIRSTKLEDSAMYFCASSLQEQGTGAFFGQGTRLTVV.

The DNA for the CDR3 is TGCGCCAGCAGCGCGACAGTCACGAACACTGAAGCTTTCTTT. This codes for CASSATVTNTEAFF. This sequence joins TRBV5-1 and TRBJ1-1; perhaps TRBD1 as D (5 bases). CDR1 is SGHRS, CDR2 YFSETQ, per germline. The CDR3 is 14 residues long. The V gene lost 4 bases and the J gene lost 1 base, with 11 bases spanning the gap.

V gene TRBV7-9 combines with J gene TRBJ1-2, with 12 bases fitting TRBD1. CDR1 is SEHNR and CDR2 is FQNEAQ in the germline V gene (reference sequence). V shed 8 bases, J shed 10 bases, and the junction held 8 bases outside the gene matches. CDR3 length: 13 residues. CDR3 DNA: TGTGCCAGCTCCCGGGACAGGGGGCTTGACTACACCTTC. Its protein is CASSRDRGLDYTF.

The CDR3 region is CASSVSTGLAGGPHEQYF. CDR3 DNA: TGTGCCAGCAGCGTATCCACCGGGTTAGCGGGGGGGCCCCACGAGCAGTACTTC. V and J are TRBV9 and TRBJ2-7; 11 bases match TRBD2. V dropped 1 base and J dropped 5; count of bases not matched to a gene: 14. CDR1 and CDR2 (germline): SGDLS, YYNGEE. The CDR3 has 18 residues.

The V call is TRBV27, the J call TRBJ2-1; tentatively, D is TRBD1 (5 bases). Germline CDR1 MNHEY, CDR2 SMNVEV (reference sequence). Trimming shortened V by 1 base and J by 0 bases, and 10 bases separated the two germline ends. The CDR3 is made up of 16 amino acids. The CDR3 nucleotides are TGTGCCAGCAGTTTATGGGGCGGTAGCTCCTACAATGAGCAGTTCTTC. As protein: CASSLWGGSSYNEQFF.

The chain couples TRBV6-1 to TRBJ2-4; D remains ambiguous. The CDR3 length is 13 residues. Germline lookup yields CDR1 MNHNS and CDR2 SASEGT. V gave up 1 base and J gave up 7 bases, with 8 bases separating them. CDR3 in DNA: TGTGCCAGCAGTGAAGTAGTACAGAACATTCAGTACTTC. Its protein product is CASSEVVQNIQYF.

The rearrangement links TRBV10-3 to TRBJ1-5; D uncertain. This CDR3 spans 13 amino acids. Germline V CDR1 and CDR2: ENHRY, SYGVKD. V was shortened by 6 bases and J by 7 bases, with 13 bases between the two germline ends. CDR3 in amino acids: CAISPSGIQPQHF. The CDR3, as DNA: TGTGCCATCAGCCCCTCAGGCATCCAGCCCCAGCATTTT.

Worth noting for this clone: Germline and junction disagree at one end, which may indicate a read error. This rearrangement joins TRBV18 to TRBJ2-5, with TRBD2 matching 8 bases. The CDR3 length is 12 residues. Per germline, CDR1 KGHSH and CDR2 LQKENI. In nucleotides, the CDR3 is TGTGCCAGCTCACCAATTTTAGGGACTAGTGACTTC. Translating it yields CASSPILGTSDF.

This clone was observed a handful of times. V gene TRBV29-1 combines with J gene TRBJ1-2; tentatively, D is TRBD1 (6 bases). Deletions cut 4 bases from V and 1 base from J, with 16 bases between. Germline assignment: CDR1 SQVTM and CDR2 ANQGSEA. This CDR3 is built from 15 residues. CDR3 DNA: TGCAGCGTTGGGTCCTCCCAGGGGCATAACTATGGCTACACCTTC. Translating gives CSVGSSQGHNYGYTF.

The rearrangement joins TRBV19 to TRBJ1-1; no clear D gene. This CDR3 has 14 amino acids. With 3 bases removed from V and 3 bases from J, the gap between germline ends came to 11 bases. Germline V gives CDR1 LNHDA, CDR2 SQIVND (reference sequence). CDR3 sequence (DNA): TGTGCCAGTAGTATGGGCAGCTACTACACTGAAGCTTTCTTT. Translating gives CASSMGSYYTEAFF.

The chain links TRBV4-2 to TRBJ2-7, with 8 bases matching TRBD2. Looked up from germline, CDR1 is LGHNA and CDR2 is YNFKEQ. V trimming: 1 base; J trimming: 6 bases; junction bases outside the gene matches: 5. The CDR3 covers 14 residues. DNA for the CDR3: TGTGCCAGCAGCCAAGGCACGGGGGGGCTCGAGCAGTACTTC. Translated, it gives CASSQGTGGLEQYF.

The chain joins TRBV2 to TRBJ1-5, with a weak D call TRBD1 (6 bases). The germline CDR1 and CDR2 sequences are SNHLY and FYNNEI. This CDR3 contains 15 residues. V gave up 6 bases and J gave up 2 bases, with 14 bases separating them. The CDR3 DNA reads TGTGCCAGCAGCGAACAGGGTAGGGGCAATCAGCCCCAGCATTTT. Its translation: CASSEQGRGNQPQHF. Full variable domain (remainder filled in from reference TRBV2 and TRBJ1-5): EPEVTQTPSHQVTQMGQEVILRCVPISNHLYFYWYRQILGQKVEFLVSFYNNEISEKSEIFDDQFSVERPDGSNFTLKIRSTKLEDSAMYFCASSEQGRGNQPQHFGDGTRLSIL.